This T cell receptor (beta chain) was sequenced during a study of blood T cell repertoires in COVID-19 (dated by TCRdb to the early 2020s). About the investigation overall: Collaborator samples came from the United States, Italy and Spain and covered acute and convalescent phases of COVID-19. The prospective study material was composed of cDNA or gDNA derived from T cells, B-cell-depleted T cells, or PBMCs. Deeply sampled blood TCRbeta repertoires from subjects exposed to, actively infected with, or recovered from COVID-19 were included in the dataset. The repertoires were released in a freely available public database intended as a resource for research on the immune response to SARS-CoV-2. The samples were drawn from two sources: the first 160 participants of the ongoing ImmuneRACE study, and 1,254 subjects contributed by 6 global collaborators. Sample metadata almost always included a de-identified subject ID, COVID-19 status, age in years and sex. HLA class I and class II types, where available, came from metadata supplied by the sample provider rather than from assay-based typing.

In this sample, this clone turned up a few times. The antigen it binds to is not known. No base qualities exist here, and no much larger clone lies one base off it. The study at large found these results: The quantity of clinical and demographic metadata differed by source and by participant and was supplied without curation.

The collaborating institutions used their own protocols to collect whole blood in K2EDTA tubes. Collaborator samples were shipped for TCRbeta analysis as frozen whole blood, isolated PBMCs, or DNA extracted from either sample type. The immunoSEQ Assay, a bias-controlled multiplex PCR, was used to amplify TCRbeta CDR3 regions from genomic DNA. Per the original workflow: The number of nucleated cells in each sample was estimated by amplification of reference gene primers within the assay. To quantify the absolute abundance of each unique TCRbeta CDR3 rearrangement, sequence reads were collapsed and filtered. Productive Simpson clonality was computed per sample as the square root of Simpson's diversity index over productive rearrangements. TCRdb took this table from immuneACCESS and kept in-frame rearrangements with V and J called. Such tables lack part of the clones; where checked against another copy, unresolved V genes explain under half of the gap, and the rest is unexplained. V and J calls and clone size follow that table, whereas D and trimming were derived from the DNA. The sample table records tens of thousands of clones; roughly 88% of these occur just once. The ten largest account for over 2.5% of the sample.

The sample consisted of peripheral blood. The receptor was derived from a human donor in a cohort sampled during active COVID-19.

The DNA reads as follows: TGTGCCAGCAGCGTAGGTGGGGGCGCGTATGGCTACACCTTC. The translation is CASSVGGGAYGYTF. The chain uses TRBV9 and TRBJ1-2; TRBD1 might be the D gene, on 6 matching bases. Its CDR3 holds 14 amino acids, cysteine through phenylalanine. CDR3 DNA is the only sequence kept; it has 42 bases, read in frame from the first base. CDR1 and CDR2 were assigned from the germline V gene as SGDLS and YYNGEE. V is clipped by 0 bases and J by 5 bases, and the sequence between their germline boundaries is 11 bases long.